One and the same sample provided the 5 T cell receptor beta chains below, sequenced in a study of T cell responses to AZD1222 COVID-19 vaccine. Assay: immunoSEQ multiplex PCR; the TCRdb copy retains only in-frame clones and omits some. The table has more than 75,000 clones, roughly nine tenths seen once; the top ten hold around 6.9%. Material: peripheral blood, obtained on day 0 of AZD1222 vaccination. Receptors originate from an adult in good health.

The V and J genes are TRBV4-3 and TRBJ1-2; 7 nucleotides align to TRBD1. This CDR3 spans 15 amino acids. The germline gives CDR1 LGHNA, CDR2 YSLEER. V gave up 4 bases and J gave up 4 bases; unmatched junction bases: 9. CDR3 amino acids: CASSPQSGGTYGYTF. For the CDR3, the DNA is TGCGCCAGCAGCCCACAATCAGGGGGTACCTATGGCTACACCTTC.

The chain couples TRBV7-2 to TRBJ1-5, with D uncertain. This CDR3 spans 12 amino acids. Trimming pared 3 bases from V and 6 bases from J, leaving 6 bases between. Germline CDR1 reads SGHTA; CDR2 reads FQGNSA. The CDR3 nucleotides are TGTGCCAGCAGCTTGGGAGCTCAGCCCCAGCATTTT. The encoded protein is CASSLGAQPQHF.

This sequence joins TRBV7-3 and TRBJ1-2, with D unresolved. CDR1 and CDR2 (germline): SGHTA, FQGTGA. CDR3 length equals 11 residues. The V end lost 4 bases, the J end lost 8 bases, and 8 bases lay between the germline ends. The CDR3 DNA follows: TGTGCCAGCAGCTCCTCGGAAGGCTACACCTTC. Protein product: CASSSSEGYTF.

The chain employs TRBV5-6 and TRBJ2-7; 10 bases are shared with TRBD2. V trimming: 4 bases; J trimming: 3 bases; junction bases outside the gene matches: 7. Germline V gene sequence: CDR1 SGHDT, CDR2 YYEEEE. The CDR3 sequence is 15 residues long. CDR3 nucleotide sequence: TGTGCCAGCAGCACTGGACTAGCGGCCGACTACGAGCAGTACTTC. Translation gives CASSTGLAADYEQYF.

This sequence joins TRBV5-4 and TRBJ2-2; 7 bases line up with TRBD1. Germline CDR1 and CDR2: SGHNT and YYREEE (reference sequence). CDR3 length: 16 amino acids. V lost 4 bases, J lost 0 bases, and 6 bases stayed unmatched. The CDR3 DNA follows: TGTGCCAGCAGCCACCGTACAGGGGCGAACACCGGGGAGCTGTTTTTT. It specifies CASSHRTGANTGELFF.